The source of this TCR beta chain is a study of TIL therapy for anti-PD-1-resistant metastatic lung cancer. Sequencing used immunoSEQ v3. Generated by immunoSEQ multiplex PCR, the TCRdb table keeps only in-frame clones and is missing some. Among about 95,000 clones listed, about three fifths were seen once. Time point meaning: pre-treatment sample, taken before nivolumab and TIL therapy. Pleural nodules or supraclavicular lymph nodes made up most of the excised metastases sampled. Patients then received nivolumab; progressors got lymphodepletion, TIL and IL-2. This clone was observed a few times. Between the trimmed V and J ends, which lost 5 bases and 2 bases, there was a span of 10 bases. Germline V gene lookup returns CDR1 SGHTA and CDR2 FQGTGA. CDR3 length: 14 residues.

This TCR was recovered from a person aged 25 to 85 with non-small cell lung cancer. The chain combines TRBV7-3 with TRBJ2-1; D ambiguous. Source: tumor tissue, taken at baseline. CDR3 loop: CASSSDTTYNEQFF. CDR3 sequence (DNA): TGTGCCAGCAGCAGTGACACCACCTACAATGAGCAGTTCTTC.